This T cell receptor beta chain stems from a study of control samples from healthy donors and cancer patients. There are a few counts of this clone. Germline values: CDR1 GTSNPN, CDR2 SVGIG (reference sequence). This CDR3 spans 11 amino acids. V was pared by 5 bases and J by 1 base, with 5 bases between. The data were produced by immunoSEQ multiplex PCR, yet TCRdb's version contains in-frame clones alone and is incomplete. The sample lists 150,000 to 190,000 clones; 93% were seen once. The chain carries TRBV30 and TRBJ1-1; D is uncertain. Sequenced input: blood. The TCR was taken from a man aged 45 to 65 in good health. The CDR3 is CAWRQNTEAFF. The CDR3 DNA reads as TGTGCCTGGCGGCAGAACACTGAAGCTTTCTTT.